The next 20 T cell receptor beta chains were all read from a single sample in a study of identical twins. Using its own MiXCR run on the 5' RACE reads, TCRdb lists one record per CDR3 protein. The top ten clones hold 0.27% of a sample with about 1.7 million distinct CDR3 sequences, less than 35% of them seen once. The sequencing sample was made of cord blood. The receptors here all came from a newborn girl in good health.

This clonotype was recorded a few times. CDR3: CASRAYRGGRETQYF. The CDR3 coding sequence is TGTGCCAGCAGAGCATACAGGGGAGGGAGGGAGACCCAGTACTTC. The chain recombines TRBV7-2 with TRBJ2-5, with D perhaps being TRBD1 or TRBD2 (7 bases each). Trimming took off 6 bases at V and 5 bases at J, with 19 bases between the two ends. Germline V gives CDR1 SGHTA, CDR2 FQGNSA. CDR3 size: 15 residues.

The rearrangement joins TRBV7-2 to TRBJ1-6, with D maybe TRBD1 (6 bases). Trimming left V 5 bases short and J 6 bases short, with 11 bases between. The CDR3 sequence is 14 residues long. Germline CDR1 is SGHTA and CDR2 is FQGNSA. The CDR3 DNA follows: TGTGCCAGCAGCGGACAGCAATCTAATTCACCCCTCCACTTT. It is translated as CASSGQQSNSPLHF. The full variable domain, in which reference TRBV7-2 and TRBJ1-6 provide the parts outside the CDR3, is GAGVSQSPSNKVTEKGKDVELRCDPISGHTALYWYRQSLGQGLEFLIYFQGNSAPDKSGLPSDRFSAERTGGSVSTLTIQRTQQEDSAVYLCASSGQQSNSPLHFGNGTRLTVT.

Details on this clonotype: Germline is not matched at one junction end, which may reflect a read error. The J gene is TRBJ2-3, the V gene TRBV5-1, with TRBD2 matching over 14 bases. This CDR3 region has 17 residues. Germline V gene lookup returns CDR1 SGHRS and CDR2 YFSETQ. CDR3: CARSLRLAGGPGDTQYF. The CDR3 DNA follows: TGCGCCAGAAGCTTGCGACTAGCGGGAGGGCCTGGAGATACGCAGTATTTT.

This sequence joins TRBV6-6 and TRBJ2-5; 10 bases agree with TRBD1. CDR1 is MNHNY, CDR2 SVGAGI, per germline (reference sequence). J was trimmed by 11 bases and V by 6 bases; bases with no gene match: 18. The CDR3 covers 16 residues. The CDR3 DNA reads TGTGCCAGCAGACCAGGCCGGGACAGGGGATACAATGAGCAGTACTTC. It specifies CASRPGRDRGYNEQYF.

This rearrangement joins TRBV4-1 to TRBJ1-1; D is uncertain. Germline CDR1 is MGHRA and CDR2 is YSYEKL. The CDR3 spans 13 residues. Trimming left V 1 base short and J 8 bases short, with 11 bases between. CDR3 loop: CASSQGADREAFF. CDR3 nucleotide sequence: TGCGCCAGCAGCCAAGGGGCAGATCGAGAAGCTTTCTTT.

The J gene is TRBJ1-5, the V gene TRBV29-1, with a weak D call TRBD1 (5 bases). Trimming stripped 4 bases from V and 3 bases from J, with 16 bases between. Germline V gene lookup returns CDR1 SQVTM and CDR2 ANQGSEA. This CDR3 region has 15 residues. CDR3 DNA sequence: TGCAGCGTTGCAGGGCCCACCAAACCCAATCAGCCCCAGCATTTT. It codes for CSVAGPTKPNQPQHF. Combining the CDR3 with reference TRBV29-1 and TRBJ1-5 gives the whole variable domain SAVISQKPSRDICQRGTSLTIQCQVDSQVTMMFWYRQQPGQSLTLIATANQGSEATYESGFVIDKFPISRPNLTFSTLTVSNMSPEDSSIYLCSVAGPTKPNQPQHFGDGTRLSIL.

V and J are TRBV6-1 and TRBJ2-1; 9 bases map to TRBD2. The germline gives CDR1 MNHNS, CDR2 SASEGT. CDR3 size: 17 residues. V shed 1 base, J shed 8 bases, and the junction held 12 bases outside the gene matches. DNA of the CDR3: TGTGCCAGCAGTGAAGACATCGGCGGGGGGGCCATGGATGAGCAGTTCTTC. Its translation is CASSEDIGGGAMDEQFF.

This chain links TRBV7-2 with TRBJ2-2; D remains ambiguous. Germline values: CDR1 SGHTA, CDR2 FQGNSA. Trimming took 3 bases from V and 0 from J, leaving 14 bases between them. The CDR3 sequence is 17 residues long. CDR3 in amino acids: CASSFGIRAPNTGELFF. Here the CDR3 DNA reads TGTGCCAGCAGCTTTGGGATAAGGGCGCCGAACACCGGGGAGCTGTTTTTT.

This clonotype occurred a few times. The gene calls are TRBV5-6 and TRBJ2-3; 8 nucleotides line up with TRBD2. The CDR3 is 16 residues long. Germline V lookup: CDR1 SGHDT, CDR2 YYEEEE. J lost 1 base, V lost 2 bases, and 6 bases had no gene match. Here the CDR3 DNA reads TGTGCCAGCAGCTTAGCGGGAGCTTCTGGCACAGATACGCAGTATTTT. It encodes CASSLAGASGTDTQYF.

This clonotype showed up just a few times. J is TRBJ2-7 and V is TRBV28; TRBD2 matches at 8 bases. Germline CDR1 MDHEN, CDR2 SYDVKM. The CDR3 is made up of 13 amino acids. Losses at the gene ends were 7 bases for V and 7 bases for J; bases not matched to a gene: 9. The CDR3 nucleotides read TGTGCCAGCATCCCAGCGGGAGTGGGGGAGCAGTACTTC. Translating it yields CASIPAGVGEQYF.

This clonotype was found many times. This sequence joins TRBV20-1 and TRBJ2-1; D gene ambiguous. The V gene's germline CDR1 is DFQATT and CDR2 SNEGSKA (reference sequence). V dropped 3 bases and J dropped 6 bases, with 9 bases sitting between them. The CDR3 spans 12 residues. The CDR3 protein is CSASGISNEQFF. The CDR3 DNA follows: TGCAGTGCTAGTGGGATTTCCAATGAGCAGTTCTTC.

Regarding this clonotype: A read error may produce the germline difference seen at one junction end. The chain has TRBV12-3 or TRBV12-4 and TRBJ2-3, with 7 positions matching TRBD2. CDR3 length: 15 residues. The CDR3 nucleotides read TGTGCCAGCGGTTTCGGCGGGGGTCGCACAGATACGCAGTATTTT. It specifies CASGFGGGRTDTQYF.

This rearrangement joins TRBV6-2 or TRBV6-3 to TRBJ2-6, with a tentative D call TRBD2 (6 bases). Deletions cut 6 bases from V and 0 bases from J, with 9 bases between. The CDR3 runs to 15 residues. The germline gives CDR1 MNHEY, CDR2 SVGEGT. The CDR3 region is CASSNGGSGANVLTF. The DNA for the CDR3 is TGTGCCAGCAGCAACGGGGGCTCTGGGGCCAACGTCCTGACTTTC.

The rearrangement links TRBV2 to TRBJ1-6; D remains ambiguous. Trimming took 0 bases from V and 0 from J, leaving 9 bases between them. Germline CDR1 is SNHLY and CDR2 is FYNNEI. The CDR3 consists of 17 residues. The DNA for the CDR3 is TGTGCCAGCAGTGAAGCGCGGGGTTTCTCCTATAATTCACCCCTCCACTTT. Its translation is CASSEARGFSYNSPLHF.

This rearrangement joins TRBV11-2 to TRBJ1-2; no firm D call. The CDR3 has 14 amino acids. Germline V gene data show CDR1 as SGHAT and CDR2 as FQNNGV. V was trimmed by 5 bases and J by 2 bases, leaving 12 bases between them. In DNA form, the CDR3 reads TGTGCCAGCAGCCCCCTGTTCGACAACTATGGCTACACCTTC. Its translation: CASSPLFDNYGYTF.

The rearrangement links TRBV29-1 to TRBJ2-1; 7 bases are shared with TRBD2. V lost 3 bases to trimming and J lost 7 bases; unmatched junction nucleotides: 9. The CDR3 is 14 amino acids. Germline lookup yields CDR1 SQVTM and CDR2 ANQGSEA. This CDR3 reads CSVDGSGRGNEQFF. The DNA of the CDR3 is TGCAGCGTTGATGGTAGCGGGCGAGGGAATGAGCAGTTCTTC.

The rearrangement joins TRBV21-1 to TRBJ2-6; the table gives TRBD1 as D, unverified against the DNA. TRBV21-1 is tagged as a pseudogene. The CDR3 runs to 14 residues. Written as DNA, the CDR3 is TGTGCCAGCAGCAGACAGGGTGGGGCCAACGTCCTGACTTTC. Amino acid sequence: CASSRQGGANVLTF.

CDR3 loop: CASSLWEGYGYTF. CDR3 bases: TGTGCCAGCAGTTTATGGGAGGGTTATGGCTACACCTTC. The chain employs TRBV27 and TRBJ1-2; the D is unclear. Germline CDR1 MNHEY, CDR2 SMNVEV (reference sequence). The CDR3 length is 13 residues. Trimming pared 1 base from V and 5 bases from J, leaving 8 bases between.

This clonotype was found once. This chain links TRBV6-1 with TRBJ2-5; D unresolved. In germline, CDR1 is MNHNS, CDR2 SASEGT. V lost 3 bases to trimming and J lost 1 base, with 12 bases between them. The CDR3 is 15 amino acids. The CDR3 DNA is TGTGCCAGCAGTGATCGTCGACGTCTCCAAGAGACCCAGTACTTC. This translates into CASSDRRRLQETQYF.

In this sample, this clonotype turned up a few times. The V call is TRBV3-1, the J call TRBJ2-3, with 7 bases lining up with TRBD2. The CDR3 totals 16 residues. Germline CDR1 LGHDT, CDR2 YNNKEL (reference sequence). J gave up 0 bases and V 1 base, and 4 bases lay outside the gene matches. CDR3 nucleotides: TGTGCCAGCAGCCAAGCTCTAGCGGAGAGCACAGATACGCAGTATTTT. Translated, it gives CASSQALAESTDTQYF.